The rows below give T cell receptor beta chains drawn from one sample of a study of blood T cell repertoires in COVID-19. Sequenced by immunoSEQ multiplex PCR; TCRdb stores in-frame clones only, minus some. In the table there are about 150,000 clones, under 85% of which are singletons. Specimen: peripheral blood. These receptors were obtained from a man aged 55 to 70 with COVID-19, enrolled during active disease. Both conserved end residues are part of each CDR3. The order of the fields is V gene, clone size, J gene, D gene, CDR3 DNA, CDR3 protein. The D gene is left open where the match is weak. Only part of the rows carry a size: once, few, many, or a class if the clone is expanded.

V gene: TRBV5-4; clone size: .; J gene: TRBJ1-2; D gene: .; CDR3 DNA: TGTGCCAGCAGAAAAGCGGGAAGGGGCTACACCTTC; CDR3 protein: CASRKAGRGYTF
V gene: TRBV6-5; clone size: few; J gene: TRBJ1-5; D gene: TRBD1; CDR3 DNA: TGTGCCAGCAGGAATACAGGGGGCGGCAATCAGCCCCAGCATTTT; CDR3 protein: CASRNTGGGNQPQHF
V gene: TRBV30; clone size: .; J gene: TRBJ2-1; D gene: TRBD2; CDR3 DNA: TGTGCCTGGAGACTAACTAGCGGACCTCACAATGAGCAGTTCTTC; CDR3 protein: CAWRLTSGPHNEQFF
V gene: TRBV9; clone size: .; J gene: TRBJ2-1; D gene: TRBD2; CDR3 DNA: TGTGCCAGCAGCTACACTAGCGGGGGGGCCGGAGATGAGCAGTTCTTC; CDR3 protein: CASSYTSGGAGDEQFF
V gene: TRBV28; clone size: .; J gene: TRBJ1-4; D gene: .; CDR3 DNA: TGTGCCAGCACCGGGGGGTATGAAAAACTGTTTTTT; CDR3 protein: CASTGGYEKLFF
V gene: TRBV7-2; clone size: .; J gene: TRBJ1-2; D gene: .; CDR3 DNA: TGTGCCAGCAGCTCGACAGACACCTATGGCTACACCTTC; CDR3 protein: CASSSTDTYGYTF
V gene: TRBV21-1; clone size: .; J gene: TRBJ2-2; D gene: .; CDR3 DNA: TGTGCCAGCAGCAAAGTCCAGGGGCAGGGTAACACCGGGGAGCTGTTTTTT; CDR3 protein: CASSKVQGQGNTGELFF
V gene: TRBV23-1; clone size: few; J gene: TRBJ1-1; D gene: .; CDR3 DNA: TGCGCCATACCTCTCCTGCCGGGCACTGAAGCTTTCTTT; CDR3 protein: CAIPLLPGTEAFF
V gene: TRBV24-1; clone size: .; J gene: TRBJ2-7; D gene: .; CDR3 DNA: TGTGCCACCGGAGACGGACGGGGCGGGGACGAGCAGTACTTC; CDR3 protein: CATGDGRGGDEQYF
V gene: TRBV11-3; clone size: .; J gene: TRBJ2-3; D gene: TRBD2; CDR3 DNA: TGTGCCAGCAGCCTCGGACTAGCGGCAGATACGCAGTATTTT; CDR3 protein: CASSLGLAADTQYF
V gene: TRBV4-1; clone size: .; J gene: TRBJ1-2; D gene: TRBD1; CDR3 DNA: TGCGCCAGCAGACGTCCGGGACAGGGAGACTATGGCTACACCTTC; CDR3 protein: CASRRPGQGDYGYTF
V gene: TRBV18; clone size: once; J gene: TRBJ2-5; D gene: .; CDR3 DNA: TGTGCCAGCTCAAAGGACCCGGGGGAGCAGTACTTC; CDR3 protein: CASSKDPGEQYF
V gene: TRBV11-2; clone size: .; J gene: TRBJ2-7; D gene: TRBD1; CDR3 DNA: TGTGCCAGCAGCTCCCCCCCAGGGGGCCAAAAACTCTACGAGCAGTACTTC; CDR3 protein: CASSSPPGGQKLYEQYF
V gene: TRBV6-5; clone size: .; J gene: TRBJ1-4; D gene: .; CDR3 DNA: TGTGCCAGCAGTTACTCGACACGGCCTAATGAAAAACTGTTTTTT; CDR3 protein: CASSYSTRPNEKLFF
V gene: TRBV27; clone size: .; J gene: TRBJ1-6; D gene: TRBD1; CDR3 DNA: TGTGCCAGCAGACAGGGGGCAAACTCCTATAATTCACCCCTCCACTTT; CDR3 protein: CASRQGANSYNSPLHF
V gene: TRBV6-5; clone size: .; J gene: TRBJ2-7; D gene: .; CDR3 DNA: TGTGCCAGCATTACCGGGGGAGTGCCGGAGGAGCAGTACTTC; CDR3 protein: CASITGGVPEEQYF
V gene: TRBV19; clone size: .; J gene: TRBJ1-5; D gene: TRBD1; CDR3 DNA: TGTGCCAGTAGTATTACAGGGGCGCAAAACAATCAGCCCCAGCATTTT; CDR3 protein: CASSITGAQNNQPQHF
V gene: TRBV5-1; clone size: .; J gene: TRBJ2-3; D gene: .; CDR3 DNA: TGCGCCAGCAGCTTGGGGCGAGTGGGGGCGGGAGACACAGATACGCAGTATTTT; CDR3 protein: CASSLGRVGAGDTDTQYF
V gene: TRBV4-3; clone size: .; J gene: TRBJ2-3; D gene: .; CDR3 DNA: TGCGCCAGCAGCCAAGATTACGCAGGAAGTTACACAGATACGCAGTATTTT; CDR3 protein: CASSQDYAGSYTDTQYF
V gene: TRBV5-4; clone size: .; J gene: TRBJ2-3; D gene: .; CDR3 DNA: TGTGCCAGCAGCTTTGGACAGGAGGGGAGTACGCAGTATTTT; CDR3 protein: CASSFGQEGSTQYF
V gene: TRBV18; clone size: .; J gene: TRBJ1-1; D gene: .; CDR3 DNA: TGTGCCAGCTCGGGGACTAACACTGAAGCTTTCTTT; CDR3 protein: CASSGTNTEAFF
V gene: TRBV19; clone size: .; J gene: TRBJ1-3; D gene: TRBD1; CDR3 DNA: TGTGCCAGTAGTGTGACAGGGGGTGGAAACACCATATATTTT; CDR3 protein: CASSVTGGGNTIYF
V gene: TRBV29-1; clone size: .; J gene: TRBJ2-2; D gene: TRBD2; CDR3 DNA: TGCAGCGTCGCTAGCGGGAGGTCCACCGGGGAGCTGTTTTTT; CDR3 protein: CSVASGRSTGELFF
V gene: TRBV7-8; clone size: .; J gene: TRBJ2-1; D gene: TRBD2; CDR3 DNA: TGTGCCAGCAGCCCCACTAGCGGAACATACAATGAGCAGTTCTTC; CDR3 protein: CASSPTSGTYNEQFF
V gene: TRBV19; clone size: .; J gene: TRBJ1-5; D gene: .; CDR3 DNA: TGTGCCAGTAGAGGACAGCCCCCATATAGCAATCAGCCCCAGCATTTT; CDR3 protein: CASRGQPPYSNQPQHF
V gene: TRBV13; clone size: .; J gene: TRBJ1-1; D gene: .; CDR3 DNA: TGTGCCAGCAGCTTAGGAGCCACTGAAGCTTTCTTT; CDR3 protein: CASSLGATEAFF
V gene: TRBV4-1; clone size: .; J gene: TRBJ1-4; D gene: TRBD1; CDR3 DNA: TGCGCCAGCAGCAGCCGAGTGGAAGGGGGCGATGAAAAACTGTTTTTT; CDR3 protein: CASSSRVEGGDEKLFF
V gene: TRBV7-3; clone size: .; J gene: TRBJ2-7; D gene: TRBD2; CDR3 DNA: TGTGCCAGCAGCTTAAGTAGCGGGAGTTTCAACGAGCAGTACTTC; CDR3 protein: CASSLSSGSFNEQYF
V gene: TRBV18; clone size: .; J gene: TRBJ1-2; D gene: .; CDR3 DNA: TGTGCCAGCTCACAGACAGGAGATAACTATGGCTACACCTTC; CDR3 protein: CASSQTGDNYGYTF
V gene: TRBV11-2; clone size: .; J gene: TRBJ1-1; D gene: .; CDR3 DNA: TGTGCCAGCAGCTTAGGGAGGGGAGGGGGTCCCGGTTGGACTGAAGCTTTCTTT; CDR3 protein: CASSLGRGGGPGWTEAFF
V gene: TRBV4-2; clone size: .; J gene: TRBJ1-2; D gene: .; CDR3 DNA: TGTGCCAGCAGCCAAGATCTGGCCAGCGGGGGCTACACCTTC; CDR3 protein: CASSQDLASGGYTF
V gene: TRBV7-2; clone size: .; J gene: TRBJ2-7; D gene: .; CDR3 DNA: TGTGCCAGCAGCTTACCAGGGTACGAGCAGTACTTC; CDR3 protein: CASSLPGYEQYF
V gene: TRBV4-1; clone size: .; J gene: TRBJ1-5; D gene: .; CDR3 DNA: TGCGCCAGCAGCCCGGGGACGGACTATAGCAATCAGCCCCAGCATTTT; CDR3 protein: CASSPGTDYSNQPQHF
V gene: TRBV2; clone size: .; J gene: TRBJ2-2; D gene: TRBD2; CDR3 DNA: TGTGCCAGCAGGAGAGCGGGGATGGCCGGGGAGCTGTTTTTT; CDR3 protein: CASRRAGMAGELFF
V gene: TRBV19; clone size: .; J gene: TRBJ1-4; D gene: .; CDR3 DNA: TGTGCCAGTAGTGACCCAGGGGATCCTCGGGAAAAACTGTTTTTT; CDR3 protein: CASSDPGDPREKLFF
V gene: TRBV28; clone size: .; J gene: TRBJ1-5; D gene: .; CDR3 DNA: TGTGCCAGCAGTTTACCCCCCACACGTTATAGCAATCAGCCCCAGCATTTT; CDR3 protein: CASSLPPTRYSNQPQHF
V gene: TRBV2; clone size: once; J gene: TRBJ2-4; D gene: TRBD1; CDR3 DNA: TGTGCCAGCAGTGATCACTCCGGCAGGGGGAGTACGACCAAAAACATTCAGTACTTC; CDR3 protein: CASSDHSGRGSTTKNIQYF
V gene: TRBV2; clone size: .; J gene: TRBJ1-1; D gene: .; CDR3 DNA: TGTGCCAGCAGTAGGTACAGAGAAGCTTTCTTT; CDR3 protein: CASSRYREAFF
V gene: TRBV3-1/TRBV3-2; clone size: .; J gene: TRBJ1-2; D gene: TRBD1; CDR3 DNA: TGTGCCAGCAGCCAGGGACAGCACTCTAACTATGGCTACACCTTC; CDR3 protein: CASSQGQHSNYGYTF
V gene: TRBV4-3; clone size: few; J gene: TRBJ2-2; D gene: .; CDR3 DNA: TGCGCCAGCAGCCAAGATTTTTACCAGGGCTACACCGGGGAGCTGTTTTTT; CDR3 protein: CASSQDFYQGYTGELFF
V gene: TRBV27; clone size: .; J gene: TRBJ1-2; D gene: TRBD1; CDR3 DNA: TGTGCCAGCAGTTCCCCGGGACAGGGGACCCTGGGCTACACCTTC; CDR3 protein: CASSSPGQGTLGYTF
V gene: TRBV7-9; clone size: .; J gene: TRBJ1-1; D gene: .; CDR3 DNA: TGTGCCAGCAGCTTTGGCAGGGACACTGAAGCTTTCTTT; CDR3 protein: CASSFGRDTEAFF
V gene: TRBV5-5; clone size: .; J gene: TRBJ1-5; D gene: TRBD1; CDR3 DNA: TGTGCCAGCAGCCGAGATACAGGGGTGCGGCCCCAGCATTTT; CDR3 protein: CASSRDTGVRPQHF
V gene: TRBV2; clone size: .; J gene: TRBJ2-3; D gene: .; CDR3 DNA: TGTGCCAGCAGTCCCCAAAACGACAGGTTAAAGACAGATACGCAGTATTTT; CDR3 protein: CASSPQNDRLKTDTQYF
V gene: TRBV19; clone size: .; J gene: TRBJ2-5; D gene: .; CDR3 DNA: TGTGCCACAGGACAGCAAGAGACCCAGTACTTC; CDR3 protein: CATGQQETQYF
V gene: TRBV18; clone size: .; J gene: TRBJ1-1; D gene: .; CDR3 DNA: TGTGCCAGCTCCACCACGGAGGTTAGGAACACTGAAGCTTTCTTT; CDR3 protein: CASSTTEVRNTEAFF
V gene: TRBV7-9; clone size: .; J gene: TRBJ2-7; D gene: TRBD2; CDR3 DNA: TGTGCCAGCAGCCCCATTGGTAGCGGGGTGTACGAGCAGTACTTC; CDR3 protein: CASSPIGSGVYEQYF
V gene: TRBV6-6; clone size: .; J gene: TRBJ2-7; D gene: TRBD1; CDR3 DNA: TGTGCCAGCAGTTACTCGTCAGGGGGCAGGTACGAGCAGTACTTC; CDR3 protein: CASSYSSGGRYEQYF
V gene: TRBV7-2; clone size: .; J gene: TRBJ2-7; D gene: TRBD1; CDR3 DNA: TGTGCCAGCAGCTACCAACCCGAGGACAGGAGCTCCTACGAGCAGTACTTC; CDR3 protein: CASSYQPEDRSSYEQYF
V gene: TRBV6-5; clone size: few; J gene: TRBJ2-7; D gene: .; CDR3 DNA: TGTGCCAGCAGCCGGGACTACGAGCAGTACTTC; CDR3 protein: CASSRDYEQYF
V gene: TRBV6-5; clone size: .; J gene: TRBJ1-1; D gene: .; CDR3 DNA: TGTGCCAGCAGTCTCGGCCCCGGGTTGAACACTGAAGCTTTCTTT; CDR3 protein: CASSLGPGLNTEAFF